This TCR beta chain was captured in a study of T cells after yellow fever vaccination. Findings of the study overall: The secondary response peaked faster, at day 5 versus 15, but was weaker. Among primary-vaccination clones, most reappeared after the booster, at approximately 97% for CD4 and 85% to 90% for CD8.

The CDR3 runs 15 residues. V dropped 2 bases and J dropped 8 bases, with 16 bases sitting between them. Germline assignment: CDR1 SGHRS and CDR2 YFSETQ. TCRdb reanalysed the 5' RACE reads using MiXCR and keeps one entry per CDR3 protein. The table lists about 200,000 distinct CDR3 sequences, under 3.5% of them singletons. There are many counts of this clonotype. No antigen is known for it. The source was CD4+ T cells sorted from PBMCs, collected 10 days after the yellow fever booster vaccination. This clonotype was sampled from a man between 18 and 29 years old who received the YFV17D yellow fever vaccine. J is TRBJ1-4 and V is TRBV5-1, with a weak D call TRBD1 (6 bases). This chain's CDR3 is CASSLQDSSVEKLFF. The CDR3 DNA is TGCGCCAGCAGCTTACAGGACAGCTCTGTGGAAAAACTGTTTTTT.